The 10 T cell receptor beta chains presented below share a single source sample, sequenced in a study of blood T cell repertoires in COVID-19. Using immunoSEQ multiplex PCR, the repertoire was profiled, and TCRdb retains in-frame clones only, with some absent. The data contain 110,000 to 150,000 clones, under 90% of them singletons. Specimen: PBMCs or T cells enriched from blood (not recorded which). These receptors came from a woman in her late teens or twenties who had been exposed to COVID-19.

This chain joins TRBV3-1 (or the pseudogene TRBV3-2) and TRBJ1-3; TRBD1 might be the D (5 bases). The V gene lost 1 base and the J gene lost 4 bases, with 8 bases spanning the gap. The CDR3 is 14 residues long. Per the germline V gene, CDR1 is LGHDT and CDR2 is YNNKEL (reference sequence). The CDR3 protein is CASSQGQSGNTIYF. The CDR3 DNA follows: TGTGCCAGCAGCCAAGGACAGTCCGGAAACACCATATATTTT.

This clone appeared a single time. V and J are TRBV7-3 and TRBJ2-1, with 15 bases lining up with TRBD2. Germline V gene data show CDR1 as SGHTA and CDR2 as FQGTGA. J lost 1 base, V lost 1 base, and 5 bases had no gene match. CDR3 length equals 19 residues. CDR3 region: CASSLNGGLAGGSYNEQFF. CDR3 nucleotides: TGTGCCAGCAGCTTAAACGGGGGACTAGCGGGAGGATCCTACAATGAGCAGTTCTTC.

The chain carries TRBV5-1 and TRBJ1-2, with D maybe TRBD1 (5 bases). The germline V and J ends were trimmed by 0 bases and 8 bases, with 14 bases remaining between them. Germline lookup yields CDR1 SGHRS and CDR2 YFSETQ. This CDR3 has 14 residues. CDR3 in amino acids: CASSLDWAQGGYTF. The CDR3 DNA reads TGCGCCAGCAGCTTGGATTGGGCCCAGGGAGGCTACACCTTC.

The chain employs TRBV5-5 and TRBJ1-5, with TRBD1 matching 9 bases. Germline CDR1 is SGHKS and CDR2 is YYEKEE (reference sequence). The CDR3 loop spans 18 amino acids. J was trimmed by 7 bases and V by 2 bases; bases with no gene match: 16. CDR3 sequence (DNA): TGTGCCAGCAGCTTTTTATTCCCCCAACAGGGGGCTGGGCAGCCCCAGCATTTT. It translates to CASSFLFPQQGAGQPQHF.

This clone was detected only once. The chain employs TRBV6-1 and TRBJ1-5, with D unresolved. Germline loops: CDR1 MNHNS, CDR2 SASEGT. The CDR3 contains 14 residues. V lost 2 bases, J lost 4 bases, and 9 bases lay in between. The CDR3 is CASSEISGNQPQHF. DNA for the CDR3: TGTGCCAGCAGTGAAATATCAGGAAATCAGCCCCAGCATTTT.

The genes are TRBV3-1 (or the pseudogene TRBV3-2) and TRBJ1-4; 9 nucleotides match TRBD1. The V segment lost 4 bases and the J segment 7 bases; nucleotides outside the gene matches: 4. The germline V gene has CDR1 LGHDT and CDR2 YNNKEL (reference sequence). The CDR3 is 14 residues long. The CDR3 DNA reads TGTGCCAGCAGCCCCTACAGGGGGCCTGAAAAACTGTTTTTT. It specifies CASSPYRGPEKLFF.

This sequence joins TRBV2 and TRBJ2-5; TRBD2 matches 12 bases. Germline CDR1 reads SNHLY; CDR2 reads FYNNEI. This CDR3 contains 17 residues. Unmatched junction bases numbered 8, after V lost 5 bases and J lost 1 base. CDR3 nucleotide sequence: TGTGCCAGCAGTTCCGGGACTAGCGGGCCCCTCCAAGAGACCCAGTACTTC. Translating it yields CASSSGTSGPLQETQYF.

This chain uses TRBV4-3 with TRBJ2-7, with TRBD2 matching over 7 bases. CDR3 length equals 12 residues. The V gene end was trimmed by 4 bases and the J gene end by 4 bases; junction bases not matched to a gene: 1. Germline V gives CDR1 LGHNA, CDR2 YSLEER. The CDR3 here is CASSPGGYEQYF. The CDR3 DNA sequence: TGCGCCAGCAGCCCGGGGGGATACGAGCAGTACTTC.

The CDR3 here is CASSSAGVASGNTIYF. The CDR3 nucleotides read TGTGCCAGCAGCTCCGCGGGGGTCGCCTCTGGAAACACCATATATTTT. This chain uses TRBV7-2 with TRBJ1-3; perhaps TRBD1 as D (5 bases). In germline, CDR1 is SGHTA, CDR2 FQGNSA. This CDR3 spans 16 amino acids. Trimming pared 4 bases from V and 0 bases from J, leaving 13 bases between. Together with reference TRBV7-2 and TRBJ1-3, the CDR3 gives the full variable domain: GAGVSQSPSNKVTEKGKDVELRCDPISGHTALYWYRQSLGQGLEFLIYFQGNSAPDKSGLPSDRFSAERTGGSVSTLTIQRTQQEDSAVYLCASSSAGVASGNTIYFGEGSWLTVV.

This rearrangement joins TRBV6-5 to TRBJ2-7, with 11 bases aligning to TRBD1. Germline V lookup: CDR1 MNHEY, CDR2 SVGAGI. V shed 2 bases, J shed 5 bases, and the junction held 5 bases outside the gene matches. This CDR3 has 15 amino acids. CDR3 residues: CASSYGGTGGHEQYF. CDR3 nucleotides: TGTGCCAGCAGTTACGGGGGGACAGGGGGTCACGAGCAGTACTTC.